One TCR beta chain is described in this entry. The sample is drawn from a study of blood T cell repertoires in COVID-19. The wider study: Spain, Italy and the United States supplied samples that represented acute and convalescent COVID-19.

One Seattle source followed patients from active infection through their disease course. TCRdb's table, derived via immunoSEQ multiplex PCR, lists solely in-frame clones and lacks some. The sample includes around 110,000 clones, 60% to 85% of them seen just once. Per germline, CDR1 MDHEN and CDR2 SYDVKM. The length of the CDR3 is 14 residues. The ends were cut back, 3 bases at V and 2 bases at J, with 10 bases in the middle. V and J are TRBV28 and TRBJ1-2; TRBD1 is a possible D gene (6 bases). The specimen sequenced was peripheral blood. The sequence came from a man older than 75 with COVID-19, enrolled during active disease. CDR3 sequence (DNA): TGTGCCAGCAGTTTGTCCCAGGGGAACTATGGCTACACCTTC. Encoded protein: CASSLSQGNYGYTF.